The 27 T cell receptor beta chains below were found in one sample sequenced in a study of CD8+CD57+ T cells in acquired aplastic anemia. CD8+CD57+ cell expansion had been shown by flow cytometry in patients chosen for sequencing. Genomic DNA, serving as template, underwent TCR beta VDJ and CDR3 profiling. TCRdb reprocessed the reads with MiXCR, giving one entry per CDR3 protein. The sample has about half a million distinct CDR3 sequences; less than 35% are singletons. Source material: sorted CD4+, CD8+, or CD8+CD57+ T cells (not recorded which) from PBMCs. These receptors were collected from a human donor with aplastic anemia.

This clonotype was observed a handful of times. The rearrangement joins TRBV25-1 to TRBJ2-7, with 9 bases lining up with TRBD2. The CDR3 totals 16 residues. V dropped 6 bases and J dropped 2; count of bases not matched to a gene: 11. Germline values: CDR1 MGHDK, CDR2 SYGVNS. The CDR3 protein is CASSPLGAGGTYEQYF. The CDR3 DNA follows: TGTGCCAGCAGCCCATTGGGAGCGGGGGGAACCTACGAGCAGTACTTC.

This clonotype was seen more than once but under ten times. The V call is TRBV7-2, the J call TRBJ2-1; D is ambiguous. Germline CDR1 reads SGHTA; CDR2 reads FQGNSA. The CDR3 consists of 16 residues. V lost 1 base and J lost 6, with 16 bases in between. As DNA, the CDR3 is TGTGCCAGCAGCTTAGGGGTAAGTGTAGCTCTCAATGAGCAGTTCTTC. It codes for CASSLGVSVALNEQFF.

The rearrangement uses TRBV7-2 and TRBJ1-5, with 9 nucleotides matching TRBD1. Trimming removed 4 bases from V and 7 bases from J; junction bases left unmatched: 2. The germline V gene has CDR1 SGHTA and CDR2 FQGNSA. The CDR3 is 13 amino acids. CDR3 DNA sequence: TGTGCCAGCAGCTGGGGACAGGGACAGCCCCAGCATTTT. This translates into CASSWGQGQPQHF.

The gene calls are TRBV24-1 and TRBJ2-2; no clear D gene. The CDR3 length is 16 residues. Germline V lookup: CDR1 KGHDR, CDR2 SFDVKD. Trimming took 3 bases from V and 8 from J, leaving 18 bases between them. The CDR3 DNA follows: TGTGCCACCAGTGATCCGTCCGACGGCTTTCGAGGGGAGCTGTTTTTT. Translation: CATSDPSDGFRGELFF.

CDR3 DNA sequence: TGTGCTAGTGGTTTATCGGGAAATCAGCCCCAGCATTTT. Its translation is CASGLSGNQPQHF. The rearrangement joins TRBV12-5 to TRBJ1-5; no reliable D call. Deletions cut 3 bases from V and 4 bases from J, with 7 bases between. This CDR3 comprises 13 residues. The germline CDR1 and CDR2 sequences are LGHNT and FRNRAP.

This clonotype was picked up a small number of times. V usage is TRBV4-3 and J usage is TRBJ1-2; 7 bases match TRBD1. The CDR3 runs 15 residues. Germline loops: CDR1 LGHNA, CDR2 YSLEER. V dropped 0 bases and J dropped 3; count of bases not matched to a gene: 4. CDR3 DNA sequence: TGCGCCAGCAGCCAAGATCGCAGGGGGTACTATGGCTACACCTTC. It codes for CASSQDRRGYYGYTF.

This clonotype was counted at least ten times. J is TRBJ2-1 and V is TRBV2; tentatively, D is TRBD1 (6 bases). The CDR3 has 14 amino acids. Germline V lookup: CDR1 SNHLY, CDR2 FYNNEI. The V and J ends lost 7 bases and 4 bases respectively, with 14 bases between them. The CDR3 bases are TGTGCCAGCACGAGGCAGGGGCGGTACAATGAGCAGTTCTTC. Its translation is CASTRQGRYNEQFF. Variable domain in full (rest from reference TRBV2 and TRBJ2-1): EPEVTQTPSHQVTQMGQEVILRCVPISNHLYFYWYRQILGQKVEFLVSFYNNEISEKSEIFDDQFSVERPDGSNFTLKIRSTKLEDSAMYFCASTRQGRYNEQFFGPGTRLTVL.

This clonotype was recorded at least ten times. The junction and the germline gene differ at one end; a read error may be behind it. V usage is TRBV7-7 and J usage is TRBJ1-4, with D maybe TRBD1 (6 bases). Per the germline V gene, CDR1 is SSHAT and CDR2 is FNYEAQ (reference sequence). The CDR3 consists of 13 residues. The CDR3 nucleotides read TGTGCTAGCAGCTTAGGGGGGGGGGAAAAACTGTTTTTT. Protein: CASSLGGGEKLFF.

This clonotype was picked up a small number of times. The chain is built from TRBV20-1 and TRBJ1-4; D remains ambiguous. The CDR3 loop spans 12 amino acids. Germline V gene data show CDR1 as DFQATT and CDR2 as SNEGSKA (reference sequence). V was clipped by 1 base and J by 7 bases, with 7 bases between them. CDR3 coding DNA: TGCAGTGCTAGAGTACGGGCTGAAAAACTGTTTTTT. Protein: CSARVRAEKLFF.

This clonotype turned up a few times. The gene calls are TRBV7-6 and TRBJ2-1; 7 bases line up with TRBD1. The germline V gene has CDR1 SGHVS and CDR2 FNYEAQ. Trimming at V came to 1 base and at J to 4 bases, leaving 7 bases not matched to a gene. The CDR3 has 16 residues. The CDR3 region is CASSLGYGTDYNEQFF. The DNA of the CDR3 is TGTGCCAGCAGCTTAGGGTATGGGACAGATTACAATGAGCAGTTCTTC.

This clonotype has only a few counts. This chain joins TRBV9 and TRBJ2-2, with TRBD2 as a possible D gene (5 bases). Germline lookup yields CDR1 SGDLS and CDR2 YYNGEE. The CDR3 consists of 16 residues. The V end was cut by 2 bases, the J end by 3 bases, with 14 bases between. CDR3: CASSVRGSSDTGELFF. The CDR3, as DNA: TGTGCCAGCAGCGTTCGTGGGAGTTCGGACACCGGGGAGCTGTTTTTT.

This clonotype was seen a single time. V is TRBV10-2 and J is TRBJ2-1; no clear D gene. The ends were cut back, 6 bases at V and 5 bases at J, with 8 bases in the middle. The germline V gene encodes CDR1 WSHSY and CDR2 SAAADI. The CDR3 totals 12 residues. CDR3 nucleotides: TGCGCCAGCAGGGTTCCCAACAATGAGCAGTTCTTC. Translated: CASRVPNNEQFF.

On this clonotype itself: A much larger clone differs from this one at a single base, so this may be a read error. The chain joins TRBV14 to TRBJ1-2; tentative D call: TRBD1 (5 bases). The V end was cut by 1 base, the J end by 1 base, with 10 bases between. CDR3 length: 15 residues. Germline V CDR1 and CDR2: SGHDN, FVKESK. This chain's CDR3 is CASSQAGSDNYGYTF. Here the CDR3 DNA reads TGTGCCAGCAGCCAAGCAGGGAGTGATAACTATGGCTACACCTTC.

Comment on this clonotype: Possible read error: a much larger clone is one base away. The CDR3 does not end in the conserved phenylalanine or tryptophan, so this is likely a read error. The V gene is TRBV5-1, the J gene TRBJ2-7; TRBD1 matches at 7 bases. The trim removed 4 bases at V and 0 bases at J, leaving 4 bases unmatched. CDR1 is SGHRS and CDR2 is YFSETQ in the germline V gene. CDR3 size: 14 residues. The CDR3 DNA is TGCGCCAGCAGCCCGGGACAGCTCTCCTACGAGCAGTACCTC. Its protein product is CASSPGQLSYEQYL.

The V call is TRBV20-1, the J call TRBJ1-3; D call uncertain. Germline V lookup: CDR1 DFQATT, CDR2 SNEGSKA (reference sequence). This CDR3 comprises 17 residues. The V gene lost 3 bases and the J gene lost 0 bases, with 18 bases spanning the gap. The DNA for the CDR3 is TGCAGTGCTAGTCCTGACGCGGGCTTCGACTCTGGAAACACCATATATTTT. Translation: CSASPDAGFDSGNTIYF.

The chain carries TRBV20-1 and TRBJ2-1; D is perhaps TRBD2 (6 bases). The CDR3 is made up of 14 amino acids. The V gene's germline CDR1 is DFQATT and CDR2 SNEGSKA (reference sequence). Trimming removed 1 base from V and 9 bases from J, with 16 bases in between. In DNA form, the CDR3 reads TGCAGTGCTAGAGTGCCCTACGGGAGTGGTGAGCAGTTCTTC. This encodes CSARVPYGSGEQFF.

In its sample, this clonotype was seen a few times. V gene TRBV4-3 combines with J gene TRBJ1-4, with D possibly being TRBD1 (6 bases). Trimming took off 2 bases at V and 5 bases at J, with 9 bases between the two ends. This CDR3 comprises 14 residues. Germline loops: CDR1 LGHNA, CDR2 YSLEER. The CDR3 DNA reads TGCGCCAGCAGCCAAACGGACAGAAATGAAAAACTGTTTTTT. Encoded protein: CASSQTDRNEKLFF.

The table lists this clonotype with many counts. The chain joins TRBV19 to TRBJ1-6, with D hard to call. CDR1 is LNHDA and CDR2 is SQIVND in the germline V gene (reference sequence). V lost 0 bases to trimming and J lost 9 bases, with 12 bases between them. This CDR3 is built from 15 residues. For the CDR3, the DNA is TGTGCCAGTAGTATAGATGCGGCCGGGTCTTCACCCCTCCACTTT. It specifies CASSIDAAGSSPLHF.

CDR3 amino acids: CASSPWDGNNSPLHF. The CDR3 nucleotides are TGTGCCAGCTCACCCTGGGACGGAAATAATTCACCCCTCCACTTT. This chain links TRBV18 with TRBJ1-6; D is possibly TRBD1 (5 bases). Germline V gives CDR1 KGHSH, CDR2 LQKENI. CDR3 length: 15 residues. V lost 3 bases, J lost 5 bases, and 11 bases lay in between.

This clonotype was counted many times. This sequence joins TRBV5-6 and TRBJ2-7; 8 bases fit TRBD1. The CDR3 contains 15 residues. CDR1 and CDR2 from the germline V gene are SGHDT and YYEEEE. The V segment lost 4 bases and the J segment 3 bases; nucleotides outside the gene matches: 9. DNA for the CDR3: TGTGCCAGCAGCGTAGGACAGGGAGGCGACTACGAGCAGTACTTC. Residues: CASSVGQGGDYEQYF.

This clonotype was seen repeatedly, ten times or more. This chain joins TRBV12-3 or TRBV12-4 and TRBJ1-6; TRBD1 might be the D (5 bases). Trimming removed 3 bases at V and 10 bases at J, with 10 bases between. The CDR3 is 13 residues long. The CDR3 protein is CASSFEGYSPLHF. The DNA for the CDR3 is TGTGCCAGCAGTTTCGAGGGGTACTCACCCCTCCACTTT.

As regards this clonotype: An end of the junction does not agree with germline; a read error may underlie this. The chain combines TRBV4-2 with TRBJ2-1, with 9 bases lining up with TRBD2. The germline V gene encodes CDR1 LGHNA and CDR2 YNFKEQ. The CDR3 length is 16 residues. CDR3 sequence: CTSSTASSGDYNEQFF. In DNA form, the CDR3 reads TGTACCAGCAGCACCGCGTCTAGCGGGGACTACAATGAGCAGTTCTTC.

CDR3 nucleotides: TGTGCCAGTAGTAACTCTCCAGGTCTTTCCTACAATGAGCAGTTCTTC. Translation: CASSNSPGLSYNEQFF. This chain uses TRBV19 with TRBJ2-1; D is unresolved. CDR1 LNHDA and CDR2 SQIVND come from the germline V gene (reference sequence). The CDR3 loop spans 16 amino acids. The germline V and J ends were trimmed by 4 bases and 1 base, with 14 bases remaining between them.

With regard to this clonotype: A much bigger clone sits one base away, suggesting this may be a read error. This CDR3 is CSARATTALGGQYF. As DNA, the CDR3 is TGCAGTGCTAGAGCCACGACTGCTCTTGGGGGGCAGTACTTC. The V call is TRBV20-1, the J call TRBJ2-5; maybe TRBD2 (6 bases). Trimming left V 1 base short and J 11 bases short, with 20 bases between. CDR1 is DFQATT and CDR2 is SNEGSKA in the germline V gene (reference sequence). This CDR3 contains 14 residues.

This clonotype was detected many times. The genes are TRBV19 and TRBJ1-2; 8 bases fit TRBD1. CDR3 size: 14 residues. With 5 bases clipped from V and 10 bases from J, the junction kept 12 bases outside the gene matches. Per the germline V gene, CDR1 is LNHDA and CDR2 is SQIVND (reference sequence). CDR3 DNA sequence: TGTGCCAGTAGTGCGGACAGGGTTTCAGTTTTCTACACCTTC. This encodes CASSADRVSVFYTF.

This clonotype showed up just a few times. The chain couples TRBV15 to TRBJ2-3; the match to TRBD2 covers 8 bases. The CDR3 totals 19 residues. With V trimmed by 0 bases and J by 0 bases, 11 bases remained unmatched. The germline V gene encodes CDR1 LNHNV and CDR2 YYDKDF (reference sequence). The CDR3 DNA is TGTGCCACCAGCAGAGATCTAGTCGCGGGAGGAATGAGCACAGATACGCAGTATTTT. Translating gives CATSRDLVAGGMSTDTQYF.

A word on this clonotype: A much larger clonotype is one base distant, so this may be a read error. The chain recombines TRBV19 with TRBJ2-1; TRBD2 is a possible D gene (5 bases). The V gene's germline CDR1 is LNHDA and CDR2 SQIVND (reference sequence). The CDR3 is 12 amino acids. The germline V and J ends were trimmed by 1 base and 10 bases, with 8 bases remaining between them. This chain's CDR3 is CASSIGRYEQFF. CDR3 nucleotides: TGTGCCAGTAGTATAGGGAGGTACGAGCAGTTCTTC.